This T cell receptor beta chain was retrieved from a study of shared clonotypes between healthy human individuals (dated by TCRdb to 2020 to 2021). With regard to the full study: Three men and two women, aged 18 to 49 years, made up the cohort. Libraries were prepared and TCR repertoires were sequenced by different laboratories using diverse techniques, in order to increase sequencing depth and limit assay-specific biases. Per donor, leukapheresis produced somewhere between about 0.94 and 9.5 billion PBMCs. To estimate repertoire size and how much clonotypes are shared between individuals, the study performed deep sequencing of blood TCR repertoires from roughly five healthy adults. Per donor, three plates each were used for CD4 naive and CD4 memory, two for CD8 naive, and one for CD8 memory.

About this clone itself: The antigen it recognizes is unknown. No base quality information exists; no much larger clone differs at one position.

The paper as a whole reports these results and caveats: Estimated clonotype richness was generally larger for naive than for memory subsets. Rarefaction of sorted-subset datasets indicated incomplete sequencing despite the large sequencing depth. Roughly 5% of naive CD4, 3.5% of naive CD8, 2.3% of memory CD4, and about 0.4% of memory CD8 clonotypes were shared across a handful of donors. Sampling was limited to blood, and TCR repertoires in tissue likely differ from TCR repertoires in blood. Pairwise subsampling indicated that sequencing depth was expected to affect the degree of clonotype sharing among donors. Clonotypes shared by all four sorted-subset donors showed higher generation probabilities than non-shared clonotypes. Because the study included a small number of donors, the genetic and exposure-history diversity represented was limited.

Using the deep immunoSEQ assay, multiplex PCR amplified TCR CDR3 regions from genomic DNA. Genomic DNA extracted from each cell subset was distributed evenly over all wells of several immunoSEQ 96-well plates, and each plate served as one replicate. For sorted subsets, around 200 ng genomic DNA, equal to about 30,000 T cell genomes, was loaded into each replicate PCR. Purified libraries were measured with a Qubit 3.0 fluorometer, size-checked on a Bioanalyzer 2100, and measured again with the KAPA Library Quantification kit. Every immunoSEQ 96-well plate was sequenced on a dedicated single-read 150-cycle Illumina NextSeq 550 flow cell. In the paper's pipeline: The immunoSEQ output contained only junctional sequences without quality scores, so filtering could not match that applied to full-length reads. Sequences were annotated with PyIR, a Python wrapper for IgBLAST v1.9, and V/J genes and CDR3 were assigned using IMGT germline references. Reads were removed for weak V/J assignments (E-value above 1e-6), missing CDR3, stop codons, out-of-frame junctions, or ambiguous translated residues. V3J clonotypes were defined as sequences sharing an identical inferred V gene, J gene, and CDR3 amino acid sequence. To compute the percentage overlap between repertoires, the number of shared unique clonotypes was divided by the size of the smaller repertoire. Richness of each repertoire was evaluated using RTK rarefaction, the Chao1 estimator, and Recon v2.1 estimates of unobserved clonotypes. OLGA was used to compute generation probabilities for all TCRbeta clonotypes that the gDNA method yielded from a handful of donors. As stored in TCRdb, this immuneACCESS dataset retains in-frame rearrangements with V and J assigned. A fraction of the clones does not appear; measured against another copy, unresolved V genes explain less than half of the discrepancy, and the remainder lacks a known reason. Clonal size and the V and J genes are those of that table, whereas D and trimming came from the DNA. The sample table records approximately 1.4 million clones; around 98% of these occur just once. The top ten hold less than 0.55% of the sample.

The donors were healthy, HIV-negative adults who had no recently reported acute infections or vaccinations. Every donor was a Caucasian adult residing in Nashville, Tennessee, USA. CD4+ T cells were enriched by magnetic negative selection, after which naive cells were positively selected on CD45RA and the negative fraction was taken as the memory subset. Blood was obtained by leukapheresis, after which PBMCs were separated by Ficoll-Histopaque density gradient centrifugation and cryopreserved in liquid nitrogen vapor phase. Purity and quantity of every magnetically sorted T cell population were checked by analytical flow cytometry. From each sorted fraction, genomic DNA was isolated and quantified by UV absorbance on a Nanodrop 2000c. Per the germline V gene, SQVTM is the CDR1 and ANQGSEA is the CDR2. The germline V end is reduced by 2 bases and the J end by 6 bases; junction bases left unmatched: 7. The CDR3 starts with the cysteine, ends with the phenylalanine, and has 13 residues. This entry keeps only the CDR3 DNA: 39 bases, framed from base 1.

The chain was built from TRBV29-1 and TRBJ2-7, with 7 bases aligning to TRBD2. This receptor was taken from a man aged 30 to 39 in good health. Sequencing input: naive CD4+ T cells sorted from blood. The sample's cell subset or site label, decoded: CD45RA+ positively selected. The DNA sequence is TGCAGCGTTGAATGGGAGGGCGGTGGCGAGCAGTACTTC. Protein translation: CSVEWEGGGEQYF.